This TCR beta chain is from a study of T cells after yellow fever vaccination. Points from the study as a whole: A secondary response was less intense yet reached its peak sooner, at day 5 versus 15.

This clonotype was recorded at least ten times. No antigen is known for it. UMIs and a universal primer site were added when TCR cDNA was made by 5'RACE template switching. TCRdb redid the calling of the 5' RACE reads with MiXCR, one entry per CDR3 protein. The sample yields more than 65,000 distinct CDR3 sequences, around 6.2% seen once. Germline loops: CDR1 DFQATT, CDR2 SNEGSKA (reference sequence). Trimming left V 6 bases short and J 7 bases short, with 33 bases between. CDR3 size: 18 residues. The chain has TRBV20-1 and TRBJ1-2, with D possibly matching TRBD1 (5 bases). The TCR was taken from a young man who received the YFV17D yellow fever vaccine. The input for sequencing was CD4+ T cells sorted from PBMCs, taken roughly 14 days after the first yellow fever vaccination. DNA for the CDR3: TGCAGTGCGTCCAGGGACGCCCGGGGAGTCCACCGGGGGAGTGGCTACACCTTC. Translation gives CSASRDARGVHRGSGYTF.